A single sample is the source of the 28 T cell receptor beta chains below, sequenced in a study of cytomegalovirus exposure and HLA in healthy donors. PCR amplification relied on 60 Vbeta primers (plus 13 Jbeta primers). TCRdb's table, derived via immunoSEQ multiplex PCR, lists solely in-frame clones and lacks some. The sample has about 78,000 clones, about four fifths seen once. The specimen was PBMCs. The receptors here all came from a woman in her forties or fifties in good health and CMV-seronegative.

This chain connects TRBV5-1 to TRBJ2-1; 7 nucleotides line up with TRBD2. Germline V lookup: CDR1 SGHRS, CDR2 YFSETQ. CDR3 length equals 17 residues. V gave up 0 bases and J gave up 0 bases; unmatched junction bases: 6. CDR3 DNA: TGCGCCAGCAGCTTGGGGGTGGGAGGGAGCTCCTACAATGAGCAGTTCTTC. As protein: CASSLGVGGSSYNEQFF.

V is TRBV19 and J is TRBJ2-2, with 13 bases that match TRBD2. Germline V CDR1 and CDR2: LNHDA, SQIVND (reference sequence). V lost 11 bases, J lost 5 bases, and 2 bases stayed unmatched. CDR3 size: 13 residues. In DNA, the CDR3 is TGTGCCGGGGGACTAGCGGGGACCGGGGAGCTGTTTTTT. Its protein product is CAGGLAGTGELFF.

This chain connects TRBV27 to TRBJ2-6; 7 nucleotides align to TRBD1. Trimming at V came to 6 bases and at J to 0 bases, leaving 11 bases not matched to a gene. CDR1 MNHEY and CDR2 SMNVEV come from the germline V gene (reference sequence). The CDR3 is made up of 18 amino acids. In DNA form, the CDR3 reads TGTGCCAGCAGGCCCTCGGGACAGATCACCTCTGGGGCCAACGTCCTGACTTTC. Its protein is CASRPSGQITSGANVLTF. Full variable domain (outside the CDR3, taken from reference TRBV27 and TRBJ2-6): EAQVTQNPRYLITVTGKKLTVTCSQNMNHEYMSWYRQDPGLGLRQIYYSMNVEVTDKGDVPEGYKVSRKEKRNFPLILESPSPNQTSLYFCASRPSGQITSGANVLTFGAGSRLTVL.

The CDR3 loop reads CSVEGISGPGDEQFF. The DNA for the CDR3 is TGCAGCGTTGAGGGGATTTCAGGGCCAGGCGATGAGCAGTTCTTC. The chain employs TRBV29-1 and TRBJ2-1; perhaps TRBD1 as D (5 bases). Looked up from germline, CDR1 is SQVTM and CDR2 is ANQGSEA. This CDR3 contains 15 residues. The ends were cut back, 3 bases at V and 8 bases at J, with 20 bases in the middle.

This clone has just a few counts. The J gene is TRBJ1-2, the V gene TRBV2, with TRBD1 matching 9 bases. Per the germline V gene, CDR1 is SNHLY and CDR2 is FYNNEI. Germline trimming cut 6 bases from V and 2 bases from J; bases unmatched to any gene: 4. The CDR3 loop spans 14 amino acids. The chain's CDR3 is CASRSGTGNYGYTF. The DNA of the CDR3 is TGTGCCAGCAGATCAGGGACAGGGAACTATGGCTACACCTTC.

The rearrangement joins TRBV28 to TRBJ2-2; D is unresolved. The ends were cut back, 5 bases at V and 9 bases at J, with 22 bases in the middle. The germline V gene has CDR1 MDHEN and CDR2 SYDVKM. There are 16 residues in the CDR3. Here the CDR3 reads CASSTDCSTPQRELFF. The CDR3 region has the DNA TGTGCCAGCAGTACCGACTGCTCGACTCCTCAAAGGGAGCTGTTTTTT.

This clone has more than one count but fewer than ten. The chain employs TRBV6-4 and TRBJ2-3; 7 bases agree with TRBD1. This CDR3 spans 15 amino acids. Germline loops: CDR1 MRHNA, CDR2 SNTAGT. The trim removed 4 bases at V and 3 bases at J, leaving 7 bases unmatched. CDR3 bases: TGTGCCAGCAGTGCCACAGGGGATGGTACAGATACGCAGTATTTT. Translation gives CASSATGDGTDTQYF.

V is TRBV5-1 and J is TRBJ1-4; 8 bases match TRBD1. J was trimmed by 3 bases and V by 4 bases; bases with no gene match: 2. Germline V gene lookup returns CDR1 SGHRS and CDR2 YFSETQ. CDR3 length equals 14 residues. CDR3 nucleotide sequence: TGCGCCAGCAGCACGGGACAGGCTAATGAAAAACTGTTTTTT. Translation gives CASSTGQANEKLFF.

The chain uses TRBV19 and TRBJ2-1, with TRBD2 matching 10 bases. The CDR3 length is 15 residues. V shed 4 bases, J shed 3 bases, and the junction held 3 bases outside the gene matches. The V gene's germline CDR1 is LNHDA and CDR2 SQIVND (reference sequence). CDR3 coding DNA: TGTGCCAGTAGTACTAGCGGGGGACTCTACAATGAGCAGTTCTTC. It specifies CASSTSGGLYNEQFF. Using reference TRBV19 and TRBJ2-1 for the parts outside the CDR3, the full variable domain is DGGITQSPKYLFRKEGQNVTLSCEQNLNHDAMYWYRQDPGQGLRLIYYSQIVNDFQKGDIAEGYSVSREKKESFPLTVTSAQKNPTAFYLCASSTSGGLYNEQFFGPGTRLTVL.

This chain uses TRBV19 with TRBJ1-1, with 7 bases that match TRBD1. From germline, CDR1 is LNHDA and CDR2 SQIVND (reference sequence). This CDR3 region has 13 residues. Trimming at V came to 7 bases and at J to 6 bases, leaving 8 bases not matched to a gene. The CDR3 DNA follows: TGTGCCAGTACGACAGGGAAGTTCGCTGAAGCTTTCTTT. The encoded protein is CASTTGKFAEAFF.

The V gene is TRBV15, the J gene TRBJ1-5; maybe TRBD1 (5 bases). Trimming removed 0 bases at V and 2 bases at J, with 14 bases between. CDR1 and CDR2 (germline): LNHNV, YYDKDF (reference sequence). The CDR3 is 17 residues long. The CDR3 sequence: CATSRDPWGRGNQPQHF. The CDR3 DNA follows: TGTGCCACCAGCAGAGATCCTTGGGGCAGGGGCAATCAGCCCCAGCATTTT.

This clone came up once. The J gene is TRBJ2-7, the V gene TRBV7-3; tentatively, D is TRBD2 (6 bases). This CDR3 has 16 residues. Trimming pared 4 bases from V and 1 base from J, leaving 17 bases between. Germline CDR1 reads SGHTA; CDR2 reads FQGTGA. CDR3 sequence reads: CASSSQKTGGSYEQYF. CDR3 nucleotides: TGTGCCAGCAGCTCCCAGAAAACCGGAGGGTCCTACGAGCAGTACTTC.

This clone was recorded only once. CDR3 coding DNA: TGTGCCAGCAGTTTATTCCAGGGGACCACTGAAGCTTTCTTT. Its translation: CASSLFQGTTEAFF. The chain has TRBV28 and TRBJ1-1, with D possibly matching TRBD1 (6 bases). Germline V gene lookup returns CDR1 MDHEN and CDR2 SYDVKM. The CDR3 is made up of 14 amino acids. The V gene lost 1 base and the J gene lost 4 bases, with 10 bases spanning the gap.

This CDR3 reads CASSQGLNTEAFF. The CDR3 DNA sequence: TGTGCCAGTAGTCAGGGGTTGAACACTGAAGCTTTCTTT. The chain links TRBV19 to TRBJ1-1; D perhaps matches TRBD1 (6 bases). Looked up from germline, CDR1 is LNHDA and CDR2 is SQIVND (reference sequence). Deletions cut 5 bases from V and 0 bases from J, with 7 bases between. The CDR3 covers 13 residues. Looking up the rest from reference TRBV19 and TRBJ1-1 gives the full variable domain: DGGITQSPKYLFRKEGQNVTLSCEQNLNHDAMYWYRQDPGQGLRLIYYSQIVNDFQKGDIAEGYSVSREKKESFPLTVTSAQKNPTAFYLCASSQGLNTEAFFGQGTRLTVV.

The V call is TRBV18, the J call TRBJ1-2; 9 bases match TRBD1. After removal of 3 bases from V and 1 base from J, the junction contained 6 bases not matched to a gene. The CDR3 runs to 16 residues. Germline V lookup: CDR1 KGHSH, CDR2 LQKENI. The CDR3 DNA reads TGTGCCAGCTCACCTAAACAGGGGGCGAATAACTATGGCTACACCTTC. It translates to CASSPKQGANNYGYTF.

This chain joins TRBV9 and TRBJ2-7; TRBD2 aligns across 8 bases. The CDR3 is 14 residues long. V shed 4 bases, J shed 0 bases, and the junction held 3 bases outside the gene matches. Germline CDR1 is SGDLS and CDR2 is YYNGEE. The CDR3 loop reads CASSLGTSSYEQYF. In nucleotides, the CDR3 is TGTGCCAGCAGCCTTGGGACTAGCTCCTACGAGCAGTACTTC.

The chain is built from TRBV7-2 and TRBJ2-3; possibly TRBD2 for D (6 bases). The CDR3 sequence is 14 residues long. Trimming took 3 bases from V and 2 from J, leaving 9 bases between them. The V gene's germline CDR1 is SGHTA and CDR2 FQGNSA. CDR3 in DNA: TGTGCCAGCAGCTTGGGACTCTACACAGATACGCAGTATTTT. Its translation: CASSLGLYTDTQYF. The whole variable domain, remainder taken from reference TRBV7-2 and TRBJ2-3, is GAGVSQSPSNKVTEKGKDVELRCDPISGHTALYWYRQSLGQGLEFLIYFQGNSAPDKSGLPSDRFSAERTGGSVSTLTIQRTQQEDSAVYLCASSLGLYTDTQYFGPGTRLTVL.

The chain links TRBV10-1 to TRBJ2-3; 13 bases map to TRBD2. V shed 3 bases, J shed 1 base, and the junction held 1 base outside the gene matches. CDR3 length: 16 residues. CDR1 is WNHNN, CDR2 SYGVQD, per germline (reference sequence). CDR3 DNA: TGCGCCAGCAGTGACACTAGCGGGAGGGGCACAGATACGCAGTATTTT. This codes for CASSDTSGRGTDTQYF.

The genes are TRBV4-3 and TRBJ1-1; tentatively, D is TRBD1 (6 bases). From germline, CDR1 is LGHNA and CDR2 YSLEER. The CDR3 is 14 residues long. Trimming left V 1 base short and J 5 bases short, with 11 bases between. The CDR3 is CASSQAKRGTEAFF. The DNA of the CDR3 is TGCGCCAGCAGCCAAGCCAAAAGGGGGACTGAAGCTTTCTTT.

This clone was counted a few times. The rearrangement uses TRBV6-6 and TRBJ1-3; D possibly corresponds to TRBD1 (6 bases). The CDR3 extends over 15 amino acids. V lost 2 bases and J lost 0, with 8 bases in between. Germline values: CDR1 MNHNY, CDR2 SVGAGI (reference sequence). The chain's CDR3 is CASSYAQGSGNTIYF. The CDR3 bases are TGTGCCAGCAGTTACGCACAGGGCTCTGGAAACACCATATATTTT.

The CDR3 sequence: CASSLLAGENYNEQFF. The DNA for the CDR3 is TGCGCCAGCAGCCTCCTAGCGGGAGAGAACTACAATGAGCAGTTCTTC. V gene TRBV5-1 combines with J gene TRBJ2-1, with 10 positions matching TRBD2. V was pared by 4 bases and J by 3 bases, with 7 bases of the junction left unmatched. In germline, CDR1 is SGHRS, CDR2 YFSETQ. CDR3 length: 16 residues.

The gene calls are TRBV27 and TRBJ1-1; no clear D. This CDR3 has 14 residues. V lost 2 bases and J 2 bases, leaving 9 bases between the germline ends. CDR1 MNHEY and CDR2 SMNVEV come from the germline V gene (reference sequence). This CDR3 is CASSLVSANTEAFF. The CDR3, as DNA: TGTGCCAGCAGTTTAGTGAGCGCCAACACTGAAGCTTTCTTT.

The chain recombines TRBV14 with TRBJ2-1, with 9 nucleotides matching TRBD2. J gave up 13 bases and V 0 bases, and 13 bases lay outside the gene matches. This CDR3 has 16 amino acids. Per the germline V gene, CDR1 is SGHDN and CDR2 is FVKESK. CDR3 amino acids: CASSQDLAGAHTRQFF. The CDR3 coding sequence is TGTGCCAGCAGCCAAGATTTAGCGGGGGCGCATACCCGTCAGTTCTTC.

V is TRBV7-6 and J is TRBJ2-2; maybe TRBD2 (5 bases). Trimming stripped 5 bases from V and 2 bases from J, with 12 bases between. In germline, CDR1 is SGHVS, CDR2 FNYEAQ. The CDR3 is 15 residues long. The CDR3 sequence is CASSPGSINTGELFF. CDR3 DNA sequence: TGTGCCAGCAGCCCTGGGAGTATCAACACCGGGGAGCTGTTTTTT.

The rearrangement uses TRBV5-6 and TRBJ2-1; D ambiguous. V lost 0 bases to trimming and J lost 3 bases, with 16 bases between them. CDR3 length: 17 residues. CDR1 is SGHDT and CDR2 is YYEEEE in the germline V gene. CDR3: CASSLAVVALIYNEQFF. CDR3 nucleotide sequence: TGTGCCAGCAGCTTGGCCGTAGTAGCCTTAATCTACAATGAGCAGTTCTTC.

The chain joins TRBV4-1 to TRBJ2-1; 11 bases match TRBD2. V trimming: 1 base; J trimming: 7 bases; junction bases outside the gene matches: 6. CDR3 length equals 16 residues. In germline, CDR1 is MGHRA, CDR2 YSYEKL. For the CDR3, the DNA is TGCGCCAGCAGCCAAGTTCATTTAGCGGGGGGGAATGAGCAGTTCTTC. Translated: CASSQVHLAGGNEQFF.

The V gene is TRBV7-9, the J gene TRBJ1-1; D is perhaps TRBD1 (6 bases). Germline V gives CDR1 SEHNR, CDR2 FQNEAQ (reference sequence). CDR3 length: 17 amino acids. V was clipped by 5 bases and J by 1 base, with 20 bases between them. Here the CDR3 reads CASSPRGGRVGNTEAFF. In DNA, the CDR3 is TGTGCCAGCAGCCCTCGGGGGGGGCGGGTCGGGAACACTGAAGCTTTCTTT.

V is TRBV2 and J is TRBJ2-5; 9 bases align to TRBD1. CDR1 SNHLY and CDR2 FYNNEI come from the germline V gene. CDR3 length: 15 residues. J lost 7 bases, V lost 2 bases, and 8 bases had no gene match. Written as DNA, the CDR3 is TGTGCCAGCAGTGAAACGGGGACAGGGACGGGGACCCAGTACTTC. Its translation: CASSETGTGTGTQYF.